The 21 T cell receptor beta chains below were found in one sample sequenced in a study of T cells in Graves' hyperthyroidism and ophthalmopathy. RNA transcripts gave rise to amplified TCR beta CDR3 regions. First-round RT-PCR of the TCR CDR3 relied on the HTBI primer set. TCRdb called the multiplex PCR reads again in MiXCR, with one record for every CDR3 protein. The sample lists roughly 750,000 distinct CDR3 sequences, about a sixth occurring once. Sequences were obtained from blood. Receptor source: a man between 18 and 35 years old with Graves' hyperthyroidism.

The sample holds a few counts of this clonotype. The chain couples TRBV6-1 to TRBJ2-2; no firm D call. Per germline, CDR1 MNHNS and CDR2 SASEGT. V was pared by 5 bases and J by 0 bases, with 13 bases between. The CDR3 has 16 amino acids. The CDR3 coding sequence is TGTGCCAGCAGTCGAAGGCAATCCGCGAACACCGGGGAGCTGTTTTTT. This gives the protein CASSRRQSANTGELFF.

This clonotype was seen ten or more times. The chain carries TRBV7-9 and TRBJ1-1, with D maybe TRBD1 (5 bases). CDR1 SEHNR and CDR2 FQNEAQ come from the germline V gene (reference sequence). The CDR3 extends over 12 amino acids. V was shortened by 1 base and J by 6 bases, with 6 bases between the two germline ends. The CDR3 here is CASSLVGAEAFF. The CDR3 bases are TGTGCCAGCAGCTTAGTGGGGGCTGAAGCTTTCTTT.

This clonotype came up many times. The rearrangement uses TRBV2 and TRBJ2-7; no definite D call. CDR1 and CDR2 (germline): SNHLY, FYNNEI. V lost 3 bases and J 2 bases, leaving 5 bases between the germline ends. The CDR3 contains 12 residues. In DNA form, the CDR3 reads TGTGCCAGCAGTGACACAGCCTACGAGCAGTACTTC. This translates into CASSDTAYEQYF.

The chain uses TRBV7-9 and TRBJ2-7, with D maybe TRBD2 (6 bases). V shed 5 bases and J shed 4 bases, with 18 bases lying between them. The CDR3 is 15 residues long. Germline loops: CDR1 SEHNR, CDR2 FQNEAQ (reference sequence). The CDR3 spells CASSTTGSGLYEQYF. The CDR3 nucleotides read TGTGCCAGCAGCACCACCGGGAGTGGCCTTTACGAGCAGTACTTC.

This clonotype was detected ten times or more. V gene TRBV11-2 combines with J gene TRBJ2-7; 9 bases line up with TRBD2. V shed 5 bases and J 4 bases; nucleotides not matched to a gene: 9. This CDR3 comprises 15 residues. The germline V gene encodes CDR1 SGHAT and CDR2 FQNNGV. The CDR3 reads CASSQTSGRSYEQYF. DNA for the CDR3: TGTGCCAGCAGCCAGACTAGCGGACGTTCGTACGAGCAGTACTTC.

Remarks on this clonotype: Relative to the germline gene, one junction end is altered; a read error may explain this. The V and J genes are TRBV6-5 and TRBJ2-1; 8 nucleotides agree with TRBD2. This CDR3 is built from 13 residues. The germline V gene has CDR1 MNHEY and CDR2 SVGAGI. The CDR3, as DNA: TGTGCCAGCAGTGACTCCGGGACTAGTGAGCAGTTCTTC. This encodes CASSDSGTSEQFF.

This clonotype was detected only a few times. The rearrangement links TRBV11-2 to TRBJ2-7; unclear D gene. V lost 1 base, J lost 2 bases, and 9 bases lay in between. The germline V gene has CDR1 SGHAT and CDR2 FQNNGV. This CDR3 is 14 amino acids long. CDR3 DNA sequence: TGTGCCAGCAGCTTAGGCTACGGAACCTACGAGCAGTACTTC. Amino acid sequence: CASSLGYGTYEQYF.

This clonotype was observed many times. V gene TRBV20-1 combines with J gene TRBJ2-1, with 9 bases identical to TRBD2. The germline V gene encodes CDR1 DFQATT and CDR2 SNEGSKA (reference sequence). The CDR3 runs to 16 residues. The V gene end was trimmed by 1 base and the J gene end by 4 bases; junction bases not matched to a gene: 8. CDR3 in amino acids: CSARAALAGPYNEQFF. CDR3 nucleotides: TGCAGTGCTAGAGCGGCGCTAGCGGGACCTTACAATGAGCAGTTCTTC.

The chain uses TRBV12-3 or TRBV12-4 and TRBJ1-2; a weak D match, TRBD1 (5 bases). V lost 6 bases and J 8 bases, leaving 13 bases between the germline ends. The CDR3 runs 12 residues. The CDR3 sequence: CASSLGVRGYTF. As DNA, the CDR3 is TGTGCCAGCAGCCTGGGGGTCCGGGGCTACACCTTC.

This clonotype has only a few counts. The chain combines TRBV28 with TRBJ1-4; D is unclear. The CDR3 sequence is 12 residues long. V was trimmed by 8 bases and J by 10 bases, leaving 14 bases between them. Per the germline V gene, CDR1 is MDHEN and CDR2 is SYDVKM. CDR3 bases: TGTGCCAGCGGCCCCGCCGTGTCAAAACTGTTTTTT. Protein: CASGPAVSKLFF.

This clonotype was counted between two and nine times. The rearrangement links TRBV11-1 to TRBJ1-2; perhaps TRBD1 as D (5 bases). Trimming left V 4 bases short and J 4 bases short, with 16 bases between. Germline CDR1 is SGHAT and CDR2 is FQDESV (reference sequence). The length of the CDR3 is 15 residues. The CDR3, as DNA: TGTGCCAGCAGCTCCCCCCGGTCGGGGCCCTATGGCTACACCTTC. Its translation: CASSSPRSGPYGYTF.

This clonotype showed up many times. The chain is built from TRBV2 and TRBJ2-7; D call uncertain. Between the trimmed V and J ends, which lost 7 bases and 7 bases, there was a span of 11 bases. The CDR3 is 11 residues long. CDR1 and CDR2 from the germline V gene are SNHLY and FYNNEI. CDR3 region: CASTLQVEQYF. The CDR3 DNA follows: TGTGCCAGCACCTTGCAGGTTGAGCAGTACTTC.

V is TRBV6-1 and J is TRBJ1-2; D is uncertain. CDR1 is MNHNS and CDR2 is SASEGT in the germline V gene. V lost 6 bases, J lost 3 bases, and 11 bases lay in between. This CDR3 contains 13 residues. CDR3 sequence (DNA): TGTGCCAGCAGGGATCCGGGAGACTATGGCTACACCTTC. Translating gives CASRDPGDYGYTF.

This clonotype was picked up many times. CDR3 in amino acids: CASSQVPGYNEQFF. The CDR3 DNA follows: TGTGCCAGCAGCCAAGTTCCTGGTTACAATGAGCAGTTCTTC. This sequence joins TRBV3-1 and TRBJ2-1; D is uncertain. V lost 1 base and J 4 bases, leaving 8 bases between the germline ends. In germline, CDR1 is LGHDT, CDR2 YNNKEL (reference sequence). CDR3 length equals 14 residues.

This clonotype has ten or more counts. The rearrangement links TRBV12-3 or TRBV12-4 to TRBJ2-7; D may be TRBD1 (5 bases). Between the trimmed V and J ends, which lost 3 bases and 1 base, there was a span of 16 bases. The CDR3 extends over 16 amino acids. CDR3 DNA sequence: TGTGCCAGCAGTTTCCGTGGACACCTAAAATCCTACGAGCAGTACTTC. This sequence encodes CASSFRGHLKSYEQYF.

This clonotype was picked up many times. V is TRBV28 and J is TRBJ2-7, with D possibly matching TRBD2 (5 bases). The CDR3 spans 14 residues. CDR1 and CDR2 from the germline V gene are MDHEN and SYDVKM. The ends were cut back, 2 bases at V and 7 bases at J, with 15 bases in the middle. The chain's CDR3 is CASSLERGLGEQYF. The CDR3, as DNA: TGTGCCAGCAGTTTAGAAAGAGGACTCGGAGAGCAGTACTTC.

To note about this clonotype: A read error is possible here, since a much larger clone lies one base away. The genes are TRBV6-1 and TRBJ2-3; 9 nucleotides match TRBD1. In germline, CDR1 is MNHNS, CDR2 SASEGT. The CDR3 spans 15 residues. The CDR3 loop is CGSRPPGQGINTQYF. CDR3 sequence (DNA): TGTGGCAGCAGACCTCCGGGACAGGGAATCAATACGCAGTATTTT.

In its sample, this clonotype was seen many times. The rearrangement joins TRBV3-1 to TRBJ2-1; no reliable D call. This CDR3 comprises 13 residues. CDR1 LGHDT and CDR2 YNNKEL come from the germline V gene (reference sequence). Trimming removed 0 bases from V and 6 bases from J, with 6 bases in between. The CDR3 region has the DNA TGTGCCAGCAGCCAAGATGGCCGCAATGAGCAGTTCTTC. This translates into CASSQDGRNEQFF.

This clonotype was seen many times. The chain couples TRBV18 to TRBJ2-3, with D perhaps matching TRBD2 (5 bases). Germline V gene sequence: CDR1 KGHSH, CDR2 LQKENI. There are 16 residues in the CDR3. V was pared by 3 bases and J by 0 bases, with 13 bases between. CDR3: CASSPLARTSTDTQYF. DNA of the CDR3: TGTGCCAGCTCACCCCTCGCCCGGACTAGCACAGATACGCAGTATTTT.

This clonotype was seen at least ten times. V and J are TRBV3-1 and TRBJ1-2; TRBD1 agrees at 7 bases. This CDR3 has 19 residues. Losses at the gene ends were 4 bases for V and 2 bases for J; bases not matched to a gene: 19. The V gene's germline CDR1 is LGHDT and CDR2 YNNKEL (reference sequence). The CDR3 loop is CASSPIEPRDSDSNYGYTF. The CDR3 DNA reads as TGTGCCAGCAGCCCCATCGAGCCCAGGGACAGTGACAGCAACTATGGCTACACCTTC. Filled out from reference TRBV3-1 and TRBJ1-2, the complete variable domain reads DTAVSQTPKYLVTQMGNDKSIKCEQNLGHDTMYWYKQDSKKFLKIMFSYNNKELIINETVPNRFSPKSPDKAHLNLHINSLELGDSAVYFCASSPIEPRDSDSNYGYTFGSGTRLTVV.

In regard to this clonotype: A much larger clone differs by one base, so this may be a read error. The CDR3 here is CVSSRPSGPSTDTQYF. The CDR3, as DNA: TGTGTCAGCTCACGCCCTTCAGGGCCTAGCACAGATACGCAGTATTTT. J is TRBJ2-3 and V is TRBV18; maybe TRBD1 (5 bases). The germline V gene has CDR1 KGHSH and CDR2 LQKENI. The CDR3 runs 16 residues.